This T cell receptor beta chain came from a study of human T cells and chemical hapten exposure. Time point reported: patch test 3, about 24 weeks after DPC sensitization. Treatment reported: therapeutic diphenylcyclopropenone sensitization with weekly scalp DPC. Each patch-test visit's blood sample preceded patch application. One entry per CDR3 protein, called by TCRdb with MiXCR from the RACE reads. The table shows about 82,000 distinct CDR3 sequences, with about an eighth occurring only once. In this sample, this clonotype turned up many times. The antigen is not known. Study-level points and caveats: Large CDR3 similarity clusters arose significantly more often from expanded TCRs than from controls.

CDR1 and CDR2 from the germline V gene are LNHNV and YYDKDF (reference sequence). V was cut by 1 base and J by 9 bases, with 16 bases left in between. This CDR3 comprises 15 residues. Sequenced here: whole blood, sampled in connection with sensitization to the hapten diphenylcyclopropenone (DPC). The V and J genes are TRBV15 and TRBJ2-1; perhaps TRBD1 as D (6 bases). The TCR originated in a woman in her fifties or sixties with alopecia areata. Some clones in this sample may be carry-over from other donors' samples. This CDR3 is CATSRVAGATAEQFF. The CDR3 DNA is TGTGCCACCAGCAGAGTAGCAGGGGCGACAGCTGAGCAGTTCTTC.